This T cell receptor beta chain was identified in a study of cytomegalovirus exposure and HLA in healthy donors. Use of 60 Vbeta and 13 Jbeta primers characterized the PCR. Some clones are missing from TCRdb's copy, which holds only in-frame ones; the method was immunoSEQ multiplex PCR. The sample shows about 120,000 clones, around 66% of them seen only once. General study results and limits: A later analysis linked some 17,000 TCR beta sequences to HLA alleles at 0.05 false discovery rate. More clonal expansion characterized HLA-associated TCR beta chains than equally common others in a later analysis. There were fewer than 200 TCR beta chains listed as cytomegalovirus-associated. Both high specificity and high sensitivity reportedly marked the classifier's diagnosis of cytomegalovirus status.

V gave up 8 bases and J gave up 0 bases, with 10 bases separating them. The CDR3 length is 14 residues. The germline V gene encodes CDR1 MNHNY and CDR2 SVGAGI (reference sequence). For this clone: Its antigen remains unidentified.

Sequencing used PBMCs. The chain is built from TRBV6-6 and TRBJ1-4; D remains ambiguous. This clonotype was obtained from a woman aged 35 to 49 in good health and CMV-seropositive. CDR3 residues: CASSDGTTNEKLFF. Here the CDR3 DNA reads TGTGCCAGCTCGGACGGGACAACTAATGAAAAACTGTTTTTT.